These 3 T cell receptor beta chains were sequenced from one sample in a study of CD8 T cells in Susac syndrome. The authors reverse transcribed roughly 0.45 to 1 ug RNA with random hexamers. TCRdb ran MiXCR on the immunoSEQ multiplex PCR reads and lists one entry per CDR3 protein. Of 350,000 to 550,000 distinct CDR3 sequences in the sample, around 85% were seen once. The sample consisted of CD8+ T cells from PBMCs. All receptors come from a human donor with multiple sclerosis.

The CDR3 loop reads CASSEWVTPNEQFF. The CDR3 DNA follows: TGTGCCAGCAGTGAATGGGTGACTCCTAATGAGCAGTTCTTC. This sequence joins TRBV6-1 and TRBJ2-1; D gene unclear. The germline V gene has CDR1 MNHNS and CDR2 SASEGT. The CDR3 loop spans 14 amino acids. V was trimmed by 2 bases and J by 7 bases, leaving 12 bases between them.

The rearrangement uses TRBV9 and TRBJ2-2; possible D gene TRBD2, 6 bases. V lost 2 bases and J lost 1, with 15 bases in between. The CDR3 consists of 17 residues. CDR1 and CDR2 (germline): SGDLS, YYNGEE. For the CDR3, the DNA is TGTGCCAGCAGCGTTTCTCAGGGCGGGGTGAACACCGGGGAGCTGTTTTTT. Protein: CASSVSQGGVNTGELFF.

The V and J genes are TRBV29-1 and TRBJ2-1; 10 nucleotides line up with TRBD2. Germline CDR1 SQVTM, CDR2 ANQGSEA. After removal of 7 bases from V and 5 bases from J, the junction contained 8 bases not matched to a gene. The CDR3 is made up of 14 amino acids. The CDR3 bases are TGCAGCGGCTTTACTAGCGGGAATAACAATGAGCAGTTCTTC. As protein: CSGFTSGNNNEQFF.